The entry below gives a single T cell receptor (beta chain) sequence along with its context. The data were taken from a study of cytomegalovirus exposure and HLA in healthy donors. The germline V gene encodes CDR1 LGHNT and CDR2 FRNRAP. Germline trimming cut 2 bases from V and 8 bases from J; bases unmatched to any gene: 9. This CDR3 is 16 amino acids long. PCR was performed using 60 Vbeta and 13 Jbeta primers. The repertoire was sequenced with immunoSEQ multiplex PCR; TCRdb's copy has only in-frame clones and lacks some. This sample has some 160,000 clones, with 84% found just once. The sequenced sample consisted of PBMCs. The V gene is TRBV12-5, the J gene TRBJ1-4, with TRBD1 matching 9 bases. This TCR came from a boy between 2 and 10 years old in good health and CMV-seronegative. CDR3 region: CASGLRTGDVREKLFF. The CDR3, as DNA: TGTGCTAGTGGTTTGCGGACAGGGGATGTGCGGGAAAAACTGTTTTTT.